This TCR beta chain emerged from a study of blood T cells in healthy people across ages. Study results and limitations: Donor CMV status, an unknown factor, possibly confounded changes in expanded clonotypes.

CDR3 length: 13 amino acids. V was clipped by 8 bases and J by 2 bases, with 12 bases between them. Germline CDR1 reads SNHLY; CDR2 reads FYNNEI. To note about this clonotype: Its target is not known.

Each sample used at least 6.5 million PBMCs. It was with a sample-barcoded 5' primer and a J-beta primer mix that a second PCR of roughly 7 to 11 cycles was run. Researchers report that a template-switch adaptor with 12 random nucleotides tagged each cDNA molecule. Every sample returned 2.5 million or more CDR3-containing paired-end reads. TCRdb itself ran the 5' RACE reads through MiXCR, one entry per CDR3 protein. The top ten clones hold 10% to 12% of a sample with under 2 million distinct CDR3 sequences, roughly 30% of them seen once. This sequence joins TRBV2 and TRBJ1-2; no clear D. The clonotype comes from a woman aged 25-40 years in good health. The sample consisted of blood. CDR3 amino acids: CASYDRLNYGYTF. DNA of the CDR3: TGTGCCAGCTACGACCGCCTGAACTATGGCTACACCTTC.